These 17 T cell receptor beta chains share one sample of origin, sequenced in a study of PD-1 blockade in classical Hodgkin lymphoma. Method: immunoSEQ multiplex PCR; TCRdb's copy keeps in-frame clones and lacks some. Counted here are around 50,000 clones, approximately 90% occurring once; the ten biggest clones make up roughly a tenth. Each patient relapsed following autologous stem cell transplantation, and prior brentuximab vedotin exposure differed. The sample consisted of peripheral blood mononuclear cells (PBMCs), taken before the second cycle of nivolumab. Receptor source: a human donor with classical Hodgkin lymphoma.

This rearrangement joins TRBV14 to TRBJ2-2; no reliable D call. The CDR3 has 14 residues. Germline V lookup: CDR1 SGHDN, CDR2 FVKESK. Trimming removed 4 bases from V and 2 bases from J, with 8 bases in between. The CDR3 protein is CASSPRVNTGELFF. CDR3 coding DNA: TGTGCCAGCAGCCCCCGGGTAAACACCGGGGAGCTGTTTTTT.

The chain joins TRBV9 to TRBJ1-2; a weak D match, TRBD1 (5 bases). Germline V gene lookup returns CDR1 SGDLS and CDR2 YYNGEE. This CDR3 spans 13 amino acids. Trimming cost V 0 bases and J 8 bases, with 11 bases left between them. The CDR3 DNA reads TGTGCCAGCAGCGTAGCGGAGGGGTGGGGCTACACCTTC. It encodes CASSVAEGWGYTF. Based on the CDR3 plus reference TRBV9 and TRBJ1-2, the full variable domain is DSGVTQTPKHLITATGQRVTLRCSPRSGDLSVYWYQQSLDQGLQFLIQYYNGEERAKGNILERFSAQQFPDLHSELNLSSLELGDSALYFCASSVAEGWGYTFGSGTRLTVV.

The chain has TRBV5-1 and TRBJ1-6; TRBD1 agrees at 9 bases. Germline CDR1 is SGHRS and CDR2 is YFSETQ. The CDR3 runs 16 residues. J lost 10 bases, V lost 4 bases, and 12 bases had no gene match. CDR3: CASSGGGQGFRSPLHF. CDR3 coding DNA: TGCGCCAGCAGCGGGGGCGGACAGGGGTTTAGGTCACCCCTCCACTTT.

V usage is TRBV9 and J usage is TRBJ2-6; possibly TRBD1 for D (6 bases). Per the germline V gene, CDR1 is SGDLS and CDR2 is YYNGEE. The CDR3 contains 15 residues. The V gene lost 4 bases and the J gene lost 4 bases, with 12 bases spanning the gap. CDR3 region: CASSSRGTGANVLTF. CDR3 DNA sequence: TGTGCCAGCAGCTCGAGGGGGACAGGGGCCAACGTCCTGACTTTC.

This clone has a single count. The genes are TRBV7-3 and TRBJ2-3, with 8 bases lining up with TRBD2. CDR1 and CDR2 from the germline V gene are SGHTA and FQGTGA. This CDR3 is 16 amino acids long. J gave up 4 bases and V 5 bases, and 11 bases lay outside the gene matches. The CDR3, as DNA: TGTGCCAGCAGCACACCGTCAGCGGGAGTAGCAGATACGCAGTATTTT. This translates into CASSTPSAGVADTQYF. Complete variable domain (other parts from reference TRBV7-3 and TRBJ2-3): GAGVSQTPSNKVTEKGKYVELRCDPISGHTALYWYRQSLGQGPEFLIYFQGTGAADDSGLPNDRFFAVRPEGSVSTLKIQRTERGDSAVYLCASSTPSAGVADTQYFGPGTRLTVL.

This rearrangement joins TRBV11-2 to TRBJ2-5; D is unclear. Germline V lookup: CDR1 SGHAT, CDR2 FQNNGV. The ends were cut back, 0 bases at V and 3 bases at J, with 20 bases in the middle. This CDR3 region has 18 residues. CDR3 DNA: TGTGCCAGCAGCTTAGACCTTCTTCCGGCCACCAGAGAAGAGACCCAGTACTTC. It is translated as CASSLDLLPATREETQYF.

J is TRBJ2-1 and V is TRBV19, with a possible D match to TRBD2 (7 bases). Trimming shortened V by 6 bases and J by 5 bases, and 17 bases separated the two germline ends. CDR1 and CDR2 from the germline V gene are LNHDA and SQIVND (reference sequence). This CDR3 is 15 amino acids long. The CDR3 reads CASRATQGGDNEQFF. The CDR3 nucleotides are TGTGCCAGTAGGGCTACACAGGGAGGGGACAATGAGCAGTTCTTC.

This chain joins TRBV5-8 and TRBJ1-3; 8 positions agree with TRBD1. Germline trimming cut 7 bases from V and 7 bases from J; bases unmatched to any gene: 10. The CDR3 covers 14 residues. Germline V CDR1 and CDR2: SGHTS, YDEGEE. The CDR3 is CASHRTGNSNTIYF. The CDR3 coding sequence is TGTGCCAGCCACCGGACAGGGAACAGCAACACCATATATTTT.

The chain employs TRBV29-1 and TRBJ1-1, with TRBD1 identical over 8 bases. Germline CDR1 is SQVTM and CDR2 is ANQGSEA. The CDR3 is 15 residues long. With V trimmed by 6 bases and J by 3 bases, 12 bases remained unmatched. CDR3 sequence: CSVPGGAGMDTEAFF. CDR3 DNA: TGCAGCGTCCCAGGGGGCGCCGGTATGGACACTGAAGCTTTCTTT.

This chain links TRBV7-2 with TRBJ1-1; 7 bases fit TRBD1. Germline V gene data show CDR1 as SGHTA and CDR2 as FQGNSA. The CDR3 loop spans 13 amino acids. The junction had 9 bases not matched to a gene; V was cut back by 4 bases and J by 10 bases. In DNA, the CDR3 is TGTGCCAGCAGCTACCAACCGGGACAGAGAGCTTTCTTT. Protein product: CASSYQPGQRAFF.

The chain couples TRBV27 to TRBJ2-7; D may be TRBD1 (5 bases). Trimming removed 5 bases at V and 5 bases at J, with 10 bases between. The CDR3 sequence is 12 residues long. Germline V CDR1 and CDR2: MNHEY, SMNVEV (reference sequence). CDR3 loop: CASSAGWNEQYF. In nucleotides, the CDR3 is TGTGCCAGCAGTGCAGGGTGGAACGAGCAGTACTTC.

The chain couples TRBV7-9 to TRBJ1-1, with TRBD1 as a possible D gene (5 bases). From germline, CDR1 is SEHNR and CDR2 FQNEAQ (reference sequence). This CDR3 has 18 amino acids. V was pared by 4 bases and J by 1 base, with 22 bases between. In nucleotides, the CDR3 is TGTGCCAGCAGCTCCACGGACGGAGGGGTCGTCGGGAACACTGAAGCTTTCTTT. Translation: CASSSTDGGVVGNTEAFF. The whole variable domain, filled in from reference TRBV7-9 and TRBJ1-1, reads DTGVSQNPRHKITKRGQNVTFRCDPISEHNRLYWYRQTLGQGPEFLTYFQNEAQLEKSRLLSDRFSAERPKGSFSTLEIQRTEQGDSAMYLCASSSTDGGVVGNTEAFFGQGTRLTVV.

The chain joins TRBV11-3 to TRBJ2-2, with TRBD1 matching over 7 bases. This CDR3 comprises 15 residues. V lost 6 bases and J lost 0; bases outside the gene matches: 4. Germline V gene sequence: CDR1 SGHNT, CDR2 YENEEA. CDR3 DNA sequence: TGTGCCAGCAGGGGGGACAGTTCGAACACCGGGGAGCTGTTTTTT. As protein: CASRGDSSNTGELFF.

V gene TRBV5-5 combines with J gene TRBJ1-2; D remains unclear. V was clipped by 6 bases and J by 5 bases, with 17 bases between them. In germline, CDR1 is SGHKS, CDR2 YYEKEE (reference sequence). This CDR3 region has 14 residues. The CDR3 reads CASNLMGISYGYTF. Written as DNA, the CDR3 is TGTGCCAGCAACCTAATGGGGATATCATATGGCTACACCTTC.

The J gene is TRBJ2-3, the V gene TRBV5-1, with TRBD1 identical over 10 bases. The CDR3 length is 15 residues. Per the germline V gene, CDR1 is SGHRS and CDR2 is YFSETQ. V trimming: 6 bases; J trimming: 2 bases; junction bases outside the gene matches: 6. CDR3 amino acids: CASKGTGAPTDTQYF. The CDR3 bases are TGCGCCAGCAAAGGGACAGGGGCCCCCACAGATACGCAGTATTTT.

V and J are TRBV14 and TRBJ1-2; possible D gene TRBD1, 6 bases. Germline CDR1 reads SGHDN; CDR2 reads FVKESK. This CDR3 spans 17 amino acids. Trimming cost V 0 bases and J 3 bases, with 17 bases left between them. The CDR3 DNA sequence: TGTGCCAGCAGCCAAGACCCATCGTGGGGGCACGACTATGGCTACACCTTC. This encodes CASSQDPSWGHDYGYTF.

The CDR3 spells CASSRGLETDTQYF. DNA for the CDR3: TGTGCCAGCAGCCGGGGGCTAGAAACAGATACGCAGTATTTT. This sequence joins TRBV9 and TRBJ2-3; D might be TRBD1 or TRBD2, each matching 6 bases. Between the trimmed V and J ends, which lost 4 bases and 3 bases, there was a span of 12 bases. Germline V gene data show CDR1 as SGDLS and CDR2 as YYNGEE. The CDR3 has 14 amino acids.